The rows below give T cell receptor beta chains drawn from one sample of a study of blood T cell repertoires in COVID-19. TCRdb's table, derived via immunoSEQ multiplex PCR, lists solely in-frame clones and lacks some. This table has some 250,000 clones, approximately 84% appearing once. Material: peripheral blood. Receptors were obtained from a woman in her 30s who had recovered from COVID-19. CDR3s include the opening cysteine and the closing phenylalanine or tryptophan. A D gene is named only where the DNA matches it firmly. Clone sizes are given selectively: once, few, many, or a class where the clone is expanded.

CASSLSGGNFNEQFF	TGTGCCAGCAGCCTTAGCGGGGGGAACTTCAATGAGCAGTTCTTC	-	TRBV9	TRBJ2-1	TRBD2
CASSSFGQSSYNEQFF	TGTGCCAGCAGCTCCTTCGGACAGAGCTCCTACAATGAGCAGTTCTTC	once	TRBV7-2	TRBJ2-1	-
CASSQDDRVGSPLHF	TGCGCCAGCAGCCAAGATGACAGGGTTGGTTCACCCCTCCACTTT	many	TRBV4-1	TRBJ1-6	TRBD1
CASSIRDYGYTF	TGTGCCAGTAGTATCCGCGACTATGGCTACACCTTC	few	TRBV19	TRBJ1-2	-
CASSLLSGEAFF	TGTGCCAGCAGTCTCTTATCGGGTGAAGCTTTCTTT	-	TRBV12-3/TRBV12-4	TRBJ1-1	-
CASSIGTDTSYEQYF	TGTGCCAGTAGTATCGGGACTGACACCTCCTACGAGCAGTACTTC	-	TRBV19	TRBJ2-7	-
CSARALTEAFF	TGCAGTGCTAGAGCCCTGACTGAAGCTTTCTTT	-	TRBV20-1	TRBJ1-1	-
CASSERDYHKGFRGYTF	TGTGCCAGCAGCGAACGGGATTACCATAAGGGCTTCAGAGGCTACACCTTC	-	TRBV9	TRBJ1-2	-
CAISDRGRQPQHF	TGTGCCATCAGTGATAGGGGGCGTCAGCCCCAGCATTTT	-	TRBV10-3	TRBJ1-5	TRBD1
CAISGPSGWSEQFF	TGTGCCATCAGCGGGCCATCGGGATGGAGTGAGCAGTTCTTC	-	TRBV10-3	TRBJ2-1	-
CASSMGQSYEQYF	TGTGCCAGTAGTATGGGGCAGTCCTACGAGCAGTACTTC	-	TRBV19	TRBJ2-7	-
CASSPGRDVAYGYTF	TGTGCCAGCAGCCCGGGCAGGGATGTGGCCTATGGCTACACCTTC	few	TRBV9	TRBJ1-2	-
CAWSPGYGARTEAFF	TGTGCCTGGAGTCCCGGCTATGGGGCGAGGACTGAAGCTTTCTTT	-	TRBV30	TRBJ1-1	-
CASSLGPPRRNTEAFF	TGTGCCAGCAGCTTGGGGCCCCCACGGAGGAACACTGAAGCTTTCTTT	-	TRBV5-6	TRBJ1-1	-
CASSYIQGGTEAFF	TGCGCCAGCAGCTATATACAGGGGGGCACTGAAGCTTTCTTT	-	TRBV5-1	TRBJ1-1	TRBD1
CASGMVGQPNQPQHF	TGTGCCAGCGGAATGGTGGGACAGCCTAATCAGCCCCAGCATTTT	few	TRBV5-6	TRBJ1-5	TRBD1
CASSTNRANSNQPQHF	TGTGCCAGTAGTACCAACAGGGCGAATAGCAATCAGCCCCAGCATTTT	-	TRBV19	TRBJ1-5	-
CASSLSQREDGEQFF	TGTGCCAGCAGCTTAAGCCAGCGGGAGGATGGTGAGCAGTTCTTC	once	TRBV7-9	TRBJ2-1	TRBD2
CASSYNSGRLETQYF	TGTGCCAGCAGTTATAATTCAGGGCGGTTGGAGACCCAGTACTTC	once	TRBV6-5	TRBJ2-5	-
CASYGTSTWGDTQYF	TGTGCCAGCTACGGGACTTCGACTTGGGGAGATACGCAGTATTTT	-	TRBV2	TRBJ2-3	-
CASSVSRNTGELFF	TGTGCCAGCAGCGTCTCCAGAAACACCGGGGAGCTGTTTTTT	-	TRBV7-3	TRBJ2-2	-
CASSPSSLGANEQFF	TGTGCCAGTAGTCCCTCCTCGCTGGGGGCTAATGAGCAGTTCTTC	-	TRBV19	TRBJ2-1	-
CASSTGLAGGLQLFF	TGTGCCAGCAGCACGGGACTAGCGGGGGGCCTTCAGCTGTTTTTT	-	TRBV14	TRBJ2-2	TRBD2
CATGQGTMNTEAFF	TGTGCCACCGGTCAGGGGACCATGAACACTGAAGCTTTCTTT	-	TRBV10-3	TRBJ1-1	-
CASSPFRDLGVREQYF	TGTGCCAGCAGTCCCTTCCGGGACTTGGGGGTCCGCGAGCAGTACTTC	-	TRBV11-1	TRBJ2-7	-
CASSINRASTEAFF	TGTGCCAGCAGCATAAACAGGGCTAGCACTGAAGCTTTCTTT	-	TRBV7-2	TRBJ1-1	-
CASSPYLHHGLAGGPREQYF	TGTGCCAGCAGCCCGTACTTACATCATGGACTAGCGGGGGGGCCAAGGGAGCAGTACTTC	-	TRBV4-2	TRBJ2-7	TRBD2